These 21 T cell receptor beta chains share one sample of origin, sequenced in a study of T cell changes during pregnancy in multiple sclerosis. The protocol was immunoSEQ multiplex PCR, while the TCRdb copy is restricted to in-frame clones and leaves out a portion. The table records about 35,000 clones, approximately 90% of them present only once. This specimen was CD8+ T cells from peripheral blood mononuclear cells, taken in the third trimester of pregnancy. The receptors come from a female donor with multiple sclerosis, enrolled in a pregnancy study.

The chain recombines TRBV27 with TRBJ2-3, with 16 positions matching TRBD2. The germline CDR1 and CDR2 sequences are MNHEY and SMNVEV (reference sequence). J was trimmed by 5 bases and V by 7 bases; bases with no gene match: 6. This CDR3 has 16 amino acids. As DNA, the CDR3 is TGTGCCAGCACCGCCGGGACTAGCGGGGGGGGAGATACGCAGTATTTT. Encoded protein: CASTAGTSGGGDTQYF.

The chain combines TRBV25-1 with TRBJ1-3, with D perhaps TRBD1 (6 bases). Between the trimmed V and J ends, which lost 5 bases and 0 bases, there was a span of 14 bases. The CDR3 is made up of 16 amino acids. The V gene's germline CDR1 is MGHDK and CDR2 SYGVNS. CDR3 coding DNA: TGTGCCAGCAGTCAGGGGCACGAAGACTCTGGAAACACCATATATTTT. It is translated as CASSQGHEDSGNTIYF.

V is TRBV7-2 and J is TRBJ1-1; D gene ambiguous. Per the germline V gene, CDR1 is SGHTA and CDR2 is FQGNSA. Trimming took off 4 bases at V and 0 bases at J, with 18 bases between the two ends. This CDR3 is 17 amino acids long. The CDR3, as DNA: TGTGCCAGCAGCTCGACCCTGAGTGGGCTAATGAACACTGAAGCTTTCTTT. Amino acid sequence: CASSSTLSGLMNTEAFF.

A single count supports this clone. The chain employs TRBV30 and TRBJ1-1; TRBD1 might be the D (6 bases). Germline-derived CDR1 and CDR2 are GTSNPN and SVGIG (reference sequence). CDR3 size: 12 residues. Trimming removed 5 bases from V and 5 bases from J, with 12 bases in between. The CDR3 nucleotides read TGTGCCTGGGAGGGAGGGGGTACTGAAGCTTTCTTT. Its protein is CAWEGGGTEAFF.

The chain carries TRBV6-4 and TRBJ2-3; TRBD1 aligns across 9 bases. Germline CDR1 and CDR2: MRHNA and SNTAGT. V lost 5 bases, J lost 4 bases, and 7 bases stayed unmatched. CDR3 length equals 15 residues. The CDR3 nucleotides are TGTGCCAGCAGTTCCCGGGACAGGGAGGCAGATACGCAGTATTTT. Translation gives CASSSRDREADTQYF.

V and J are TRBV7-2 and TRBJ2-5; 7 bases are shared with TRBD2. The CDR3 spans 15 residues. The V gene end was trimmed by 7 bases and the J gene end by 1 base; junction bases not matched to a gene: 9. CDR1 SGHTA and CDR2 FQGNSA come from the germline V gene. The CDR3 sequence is CASNPVGGVQETQYF. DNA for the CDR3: TGTGCCAGCAACCCCGTGGGGGGGGTCCAAGAGACCCAGTACTTC. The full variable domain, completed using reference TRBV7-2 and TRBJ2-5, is GAGVSQSPSNKVTEKGKDVELRCDPISGHTALYWYRQSLGQGLEFLIYFQGNSAPDKSGLPSDRFSAERTGGSVSTLTIQRTQQEDSAVYLCASNPVGGVQETQYFGPGTRLLVL.

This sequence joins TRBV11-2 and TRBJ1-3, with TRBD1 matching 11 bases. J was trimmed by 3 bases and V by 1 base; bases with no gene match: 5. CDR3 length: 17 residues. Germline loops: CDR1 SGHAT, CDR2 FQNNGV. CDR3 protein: CASSLGTGGLYGNTIYF. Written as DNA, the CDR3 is TGTGCCAGCAGCTTAGGGACAGGGGGCTTGTATGGAAACACCATATATTTT.

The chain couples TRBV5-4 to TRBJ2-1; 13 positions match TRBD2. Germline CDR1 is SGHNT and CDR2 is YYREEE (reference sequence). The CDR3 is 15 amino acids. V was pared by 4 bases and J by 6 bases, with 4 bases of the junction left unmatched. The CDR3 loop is CASSHGTSGANEQFF. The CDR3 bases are TGTGCCAGCAGCCACGGGACTAGCGGGGCCAATGAGCAGTTCTTC.

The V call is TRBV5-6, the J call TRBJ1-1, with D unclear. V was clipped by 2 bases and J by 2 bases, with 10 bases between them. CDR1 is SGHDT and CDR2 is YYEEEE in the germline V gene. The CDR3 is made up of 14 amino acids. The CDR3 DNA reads TGTGCCAGCAGCTTTATTCGGGGAAACACTGAAGCTTTCTTT. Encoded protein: CASSFIRGNTEAFF.

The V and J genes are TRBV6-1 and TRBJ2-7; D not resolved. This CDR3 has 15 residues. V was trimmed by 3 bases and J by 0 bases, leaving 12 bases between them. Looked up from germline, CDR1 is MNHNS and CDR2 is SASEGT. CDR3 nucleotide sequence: TGTGCCAGCAGTGATTTAGCATCCAACTCCTACGAGCAGTACTTC. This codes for CASSDLASNSYEQYF.

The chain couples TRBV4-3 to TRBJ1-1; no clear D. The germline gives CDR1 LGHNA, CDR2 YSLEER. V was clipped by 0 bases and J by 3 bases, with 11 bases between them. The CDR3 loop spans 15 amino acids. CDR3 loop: CASSQDPTRDTEAFF. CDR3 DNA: TGCGCCAGCAGCCAAGATCCCACTAGGGACACTGAAGCTTTCTTT.

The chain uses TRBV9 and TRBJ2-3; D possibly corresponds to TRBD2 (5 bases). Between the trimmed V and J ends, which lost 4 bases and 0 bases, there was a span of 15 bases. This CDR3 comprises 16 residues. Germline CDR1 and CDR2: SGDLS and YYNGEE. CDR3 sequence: CASSMGASDSTDTQYF. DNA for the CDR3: TGTGCCAGCAGCATGGGAGCAAGCGATAGCACAGATACGCAGTATTTT.

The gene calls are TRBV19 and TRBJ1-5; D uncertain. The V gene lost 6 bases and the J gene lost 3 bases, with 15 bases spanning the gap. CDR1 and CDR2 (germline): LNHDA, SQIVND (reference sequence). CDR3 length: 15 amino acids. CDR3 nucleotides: TGTGCCAGTAGCTGGGGAGAAATGGCCAATCAGCCCCAGCATTTT. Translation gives CASSWGEMANQPQHF.

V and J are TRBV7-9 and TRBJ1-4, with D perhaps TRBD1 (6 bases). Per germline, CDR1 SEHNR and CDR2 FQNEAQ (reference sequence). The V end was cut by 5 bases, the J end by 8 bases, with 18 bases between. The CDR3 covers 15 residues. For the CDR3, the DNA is TGTGCCAGCAGCAACACGAGACAGGATGGGGAAAAACTGTTTTTT. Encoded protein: CASSNTRQDGEKLFF.

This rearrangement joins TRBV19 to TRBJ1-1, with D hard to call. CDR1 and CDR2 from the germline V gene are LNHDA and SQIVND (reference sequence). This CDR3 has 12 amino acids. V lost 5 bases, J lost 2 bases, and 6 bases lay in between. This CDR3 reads CASSVANTEAFF. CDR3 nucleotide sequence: TGTGCCAGTAGTGTGGCTAACACTGAAGCTTTCTTT.

CDR3 nucleotides: TGTGCCAGCAGCTTCGCAGGGTTCCACAATGAGCAGTTCTTC. Protein: CASSFAGFHNEQFF. This chain connects TRBV7-2 to TRBJ2-1; tentative D call: TRBD1 (5 bases). Germline V lookup: CDR1 SGHTA, CDR2 FQGNSA. The germline V and J ends were trimmed by 3 bases and 5 bases, with 11 bases remaining between them. The CDR3 has 14 amino acids.

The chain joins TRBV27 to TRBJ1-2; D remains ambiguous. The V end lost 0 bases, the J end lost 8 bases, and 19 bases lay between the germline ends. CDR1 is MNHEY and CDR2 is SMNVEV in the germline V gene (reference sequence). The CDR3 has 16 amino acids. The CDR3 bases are TGTGCCAGCAGTTTATCCCCCTTTAACGAGCTATGGGGCTACACCTTC. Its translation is CASSLSPFNELWGYTF.

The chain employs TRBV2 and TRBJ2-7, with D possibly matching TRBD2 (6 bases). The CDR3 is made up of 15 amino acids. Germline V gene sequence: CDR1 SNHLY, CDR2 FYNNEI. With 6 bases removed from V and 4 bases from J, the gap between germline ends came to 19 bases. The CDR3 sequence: CASRGGPKSQYEQYF. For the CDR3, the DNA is TGTGCCAGCAGGGGGGGACCCAAGAGTCAGTACGAGCAGTACTTC.

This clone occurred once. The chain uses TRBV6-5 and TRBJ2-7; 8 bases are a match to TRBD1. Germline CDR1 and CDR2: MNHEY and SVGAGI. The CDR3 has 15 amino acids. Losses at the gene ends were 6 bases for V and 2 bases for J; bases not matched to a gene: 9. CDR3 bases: TGTGCCAGCAGCCGAACTGGGACAGGAACCTACGAGCAGTACTTC. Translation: CASSRTGTGTYEQYF.

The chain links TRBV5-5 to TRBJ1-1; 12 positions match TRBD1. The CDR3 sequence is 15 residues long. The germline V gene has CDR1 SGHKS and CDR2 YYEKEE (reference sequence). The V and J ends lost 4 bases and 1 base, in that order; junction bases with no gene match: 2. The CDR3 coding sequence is TGTGCCAGCAGCCTGGGACAGGGGGCGAACACTGAAGCTTTCTTT. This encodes CASSLGQGANTEAFF.

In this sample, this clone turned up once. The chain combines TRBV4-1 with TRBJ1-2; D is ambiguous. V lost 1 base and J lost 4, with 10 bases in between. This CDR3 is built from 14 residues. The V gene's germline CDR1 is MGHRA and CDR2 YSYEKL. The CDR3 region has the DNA TGCGCCAGCAGCCAAGGGGCGCCACTCTATGGCTACACCTTC. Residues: CASSQGAPLYGYTF.